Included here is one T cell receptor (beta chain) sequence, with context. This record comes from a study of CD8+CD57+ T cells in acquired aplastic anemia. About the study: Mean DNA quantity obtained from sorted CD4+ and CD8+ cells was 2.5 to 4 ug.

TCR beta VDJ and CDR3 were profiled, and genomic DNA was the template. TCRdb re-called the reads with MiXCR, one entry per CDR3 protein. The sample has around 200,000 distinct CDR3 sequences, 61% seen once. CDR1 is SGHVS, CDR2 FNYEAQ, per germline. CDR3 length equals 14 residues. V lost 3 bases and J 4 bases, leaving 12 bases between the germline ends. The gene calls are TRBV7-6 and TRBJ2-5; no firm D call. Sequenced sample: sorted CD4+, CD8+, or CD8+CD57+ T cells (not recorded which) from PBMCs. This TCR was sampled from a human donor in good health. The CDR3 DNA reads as TGTGCCAGCAGCTTCCGCCCGGGCCTAGAGACCCAGTACTTC. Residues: CASSFRPGLETQYF.